Sequencing of this T cell receptor beta chain was carried out in a study of cytomegalovirus exposure and HLA in healthy donors. General observations from the study: It was reported that the classifier diagnosed cytomegalovirus status with high specificity and sensitivity in both the original and validation cohorts. A later analysis reportedly found fewer N-insertions in an Asian-associated ancestry cluster than the roughly 670-donor mean. The study dropped some indistinguishable V segments, TRBV6-2 and TRBV6-3 among them.

Germline CDR1 reads SGHNT; CDR2 reads YYREEE (reference sequence). The CDR3 length is 14 residues. Trimming removed 2 bases from V and 4 bases from J, with 12 bases in between. A multiplex PCR was run with 60 Vbeta primers and 13 Jbeta primers. Measured with immunoSEQ multiplex PCR; TCRdb has only the in-frame clones, and not every one. Of about 130,000 clones in the sample, 80% are singletons; the top ten hold 2.2%. This clone was counted only a few times. The antigen is undetermined. Sequenced: PBMCs. The source is a man younger than 40 in good health and CMV-seronegative. The chain carries TRBV5-4 and TRBJ1-1; TRBD1 might be the D (6 bases). The CDR3 region is CASSFWQGTTEAFF. CDR3 nucleotides: TGTGCCAGCAGCTTCTGGCAGGGGACCACTGAAGCTTTCTTT.